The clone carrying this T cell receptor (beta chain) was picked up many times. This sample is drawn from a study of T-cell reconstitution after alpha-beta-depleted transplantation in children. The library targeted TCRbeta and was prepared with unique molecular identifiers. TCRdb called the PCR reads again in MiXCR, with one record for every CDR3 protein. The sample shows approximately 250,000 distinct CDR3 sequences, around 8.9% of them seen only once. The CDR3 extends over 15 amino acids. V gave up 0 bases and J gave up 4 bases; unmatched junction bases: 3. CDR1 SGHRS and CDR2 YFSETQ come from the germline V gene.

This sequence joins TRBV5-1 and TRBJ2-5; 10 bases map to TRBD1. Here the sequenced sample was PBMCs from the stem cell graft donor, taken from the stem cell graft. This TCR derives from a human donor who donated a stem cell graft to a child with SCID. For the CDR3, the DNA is TGCGCCAGCAGCTTGGTCGGGGACAGGGGAGAGACCCAGTACTTC. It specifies CASSLVGDRGETQYF. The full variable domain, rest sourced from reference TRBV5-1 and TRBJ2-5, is KAGVTQTPRYLIKTRGQQVTLSCSPISGHRSVSWYQQTPGQGLQFLFEYFSETQRNKGNFPGRFSGRQFSNSRSEMNVSTLELGDSALYLCASSLVGDRGETQYFGPGTRLLVL.